This T cell receptor beta chain is from a study of T-cell memory formation after mild COVID-19. Overall study results and limits: Later expanders leaned CD4+, whereas clones that contracted between day 15 and 85 were balanced CD4/CD8. Among contracting clones, CD4+ were mainly CM/EM and CD8+ enriched in EMRA.

With respect to this clonotype: Its antigen remains unidentified.

Constant-segment primers were used for 5'RACE, and the resulting TCR alpha and TCR beta cDNA libraries carried sample barcodes and UMIs. MiXCR, run by TCRdb on the 5' RACE reads, gives a single entry per CDR3 protein. The table lists some 210,000 distinct CDR3 sequences, under 30% of them singletons, with about an eighth in the top ten. CDR1 SGHTA and CDR2 FQGNSA come from the germline V gene. The length of the CDR3 is 15 residues. Trimming removed 4 bases from V and 2 bases from J, with 12 bases in between. This receptor was obtained from an adult woman who had mild COVID-19 (a few samples of this study predate the infection). Cell type and time point are not known. The chain links TRBV7-2 to TRBJ1-3; D remains ambiguous. Sequenced input: PBMCs or a T cell subset sorted from them (not recorded which). The CDR3, as DNA: TGTGCCAGCAGCTCCACTAGCGATCCTGGAAACACCATATATTTT. Protein product: CASSSTSDPGNTIYF.